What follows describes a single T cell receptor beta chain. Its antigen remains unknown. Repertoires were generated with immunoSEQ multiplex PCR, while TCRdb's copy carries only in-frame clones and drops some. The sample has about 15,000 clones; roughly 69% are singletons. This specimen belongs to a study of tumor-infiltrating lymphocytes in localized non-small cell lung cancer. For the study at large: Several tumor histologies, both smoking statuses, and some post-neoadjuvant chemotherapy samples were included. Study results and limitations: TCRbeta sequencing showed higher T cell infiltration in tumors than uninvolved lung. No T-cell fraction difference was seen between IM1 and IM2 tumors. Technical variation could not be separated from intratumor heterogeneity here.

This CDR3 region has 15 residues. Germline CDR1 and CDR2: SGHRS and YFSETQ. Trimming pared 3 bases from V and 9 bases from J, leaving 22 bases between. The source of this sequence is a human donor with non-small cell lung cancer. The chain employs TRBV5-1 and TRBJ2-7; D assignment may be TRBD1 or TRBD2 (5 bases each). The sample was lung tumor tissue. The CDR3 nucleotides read TGCGCCAGCAGCTATCAGGGCCAGGTTGGGACGGGGCAGTACTTC. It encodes CASSYQGQVGTGQYF.